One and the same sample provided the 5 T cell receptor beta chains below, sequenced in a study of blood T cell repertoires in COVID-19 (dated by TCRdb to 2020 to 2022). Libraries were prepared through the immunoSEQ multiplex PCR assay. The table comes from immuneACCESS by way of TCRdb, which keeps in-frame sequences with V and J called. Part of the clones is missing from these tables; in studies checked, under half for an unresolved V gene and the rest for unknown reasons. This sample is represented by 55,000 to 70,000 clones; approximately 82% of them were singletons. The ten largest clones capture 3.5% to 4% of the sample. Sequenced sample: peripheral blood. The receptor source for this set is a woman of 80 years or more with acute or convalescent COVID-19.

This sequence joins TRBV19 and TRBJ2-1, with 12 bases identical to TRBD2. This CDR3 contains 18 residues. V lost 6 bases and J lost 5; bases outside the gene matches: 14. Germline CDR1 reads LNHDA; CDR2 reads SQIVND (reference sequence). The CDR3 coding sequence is TGTGCCAGTAGACCAATCCCACTCGGACTAGCGGGGCACAATGAGCAGTTCTTC. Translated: CASRPIPLGLAGHNEQFF.

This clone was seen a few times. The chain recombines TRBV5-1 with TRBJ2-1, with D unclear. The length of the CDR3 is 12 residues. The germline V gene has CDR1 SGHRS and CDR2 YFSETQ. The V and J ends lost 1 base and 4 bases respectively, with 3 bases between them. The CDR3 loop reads CASSLLYNEQFF. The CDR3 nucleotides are TGCGCCAGCAGCTTGTTATACAATGAGCAGTTCTTC.

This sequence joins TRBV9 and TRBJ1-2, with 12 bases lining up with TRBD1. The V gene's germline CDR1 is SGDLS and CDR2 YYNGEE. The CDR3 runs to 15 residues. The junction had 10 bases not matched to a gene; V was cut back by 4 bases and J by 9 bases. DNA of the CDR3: TGTGCCAGCAGCTCTCCGGGACAGGGGGCTTATAGCTACACCTTC. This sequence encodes CASSSPGQGAYSYTF.

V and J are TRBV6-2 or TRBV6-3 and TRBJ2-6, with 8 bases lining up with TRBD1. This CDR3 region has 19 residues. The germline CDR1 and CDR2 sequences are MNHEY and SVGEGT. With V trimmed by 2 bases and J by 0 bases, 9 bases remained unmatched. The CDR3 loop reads CASSYPRTGFLSGANVLTF. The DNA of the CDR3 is TGTGCCAGCAGTTACCCGCGGACAGGGTTTCTCTCTGGGGCCAACGTCCTGACTTTC.

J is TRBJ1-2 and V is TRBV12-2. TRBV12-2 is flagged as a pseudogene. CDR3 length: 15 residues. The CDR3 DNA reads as TGTGCAAGTCGCTTAGAAGGGAGGAGATTCTATGGCTACACCTTC. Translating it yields CASRLEGRRFYGYTF.